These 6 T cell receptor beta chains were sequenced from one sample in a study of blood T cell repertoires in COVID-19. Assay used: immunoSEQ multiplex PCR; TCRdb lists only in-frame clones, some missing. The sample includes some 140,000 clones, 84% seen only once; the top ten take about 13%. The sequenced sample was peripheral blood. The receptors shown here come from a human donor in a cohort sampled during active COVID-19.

CDR3 amino acids: CASSQEVVQGATYEQYF. CDR3 nucleotide sequence: TGTGCCAGCAGCCAAGAAGTGGTACAGGGGGCAACCTACGAGCAGTACTTC. The gene calls are TRBV3-1 (or the pseudogene TRBV3-2) and TRBJ2-7; 9 bases are a match to TRBD1. V lost 0 bases, J lost 2 bases, and 8 bases stayed unmatched. CDR1 and CDR2 (germline): LGHDT, YNNKEL (reference sequence). The CDR3 has 17 residues.

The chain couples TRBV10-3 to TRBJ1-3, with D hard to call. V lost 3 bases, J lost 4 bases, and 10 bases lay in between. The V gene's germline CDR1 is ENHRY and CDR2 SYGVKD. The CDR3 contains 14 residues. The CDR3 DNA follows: TGTGCCATCAGTGATTCTTCGGGAGGAAACACCATATATTTT. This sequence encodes CAISDSSGGNTIYF.

In nucleotides, the CDR3 is TGTGCCTGGAGGGAACGGGACAGCGACTACGAGCAGTACTTC. Translation: CAWRERDSDYEQYF. V and J are TRBV30 and TRBJ2-7, with 7 bases identical to TRBD1. The length of the CDR3 is 14 residues. Germline CDR1 reads GTSNPN; CDR2 reads SVGIG (reference sequence). The V gene end was trimmed by 3 bases and the J gene end by 3 bases; junction bases not matched to a gene: 8.

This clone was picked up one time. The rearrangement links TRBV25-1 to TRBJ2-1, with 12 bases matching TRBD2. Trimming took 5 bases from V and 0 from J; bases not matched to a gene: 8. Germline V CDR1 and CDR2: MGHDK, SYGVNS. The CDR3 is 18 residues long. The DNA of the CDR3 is TGTGCCAGCAGTCAGACTAGCGGGGGCCCGTTCTCCTACAATGAGCAGTTCTTC. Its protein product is CASSQTSGGPFSYNEQFF.

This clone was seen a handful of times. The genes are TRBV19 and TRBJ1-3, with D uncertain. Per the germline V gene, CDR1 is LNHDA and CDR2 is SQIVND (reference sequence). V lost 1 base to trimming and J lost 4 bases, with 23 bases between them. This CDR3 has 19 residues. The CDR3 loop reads CASSIGAVRGVRRGNTIYF. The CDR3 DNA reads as TGTGCCAGTAGTATAGGGGCAGTTCGTGGCGTCAGGAGGGGAAACACCATATATTTT.

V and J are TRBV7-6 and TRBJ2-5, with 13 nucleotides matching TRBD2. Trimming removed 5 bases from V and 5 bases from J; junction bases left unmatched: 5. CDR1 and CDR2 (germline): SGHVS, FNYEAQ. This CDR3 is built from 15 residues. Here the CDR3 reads CASSEGLAGMETQYF. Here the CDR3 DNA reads TGTGCCAGCAGCGAGGGACTAGCGGGGATGGAGACCCAGTACTTC.